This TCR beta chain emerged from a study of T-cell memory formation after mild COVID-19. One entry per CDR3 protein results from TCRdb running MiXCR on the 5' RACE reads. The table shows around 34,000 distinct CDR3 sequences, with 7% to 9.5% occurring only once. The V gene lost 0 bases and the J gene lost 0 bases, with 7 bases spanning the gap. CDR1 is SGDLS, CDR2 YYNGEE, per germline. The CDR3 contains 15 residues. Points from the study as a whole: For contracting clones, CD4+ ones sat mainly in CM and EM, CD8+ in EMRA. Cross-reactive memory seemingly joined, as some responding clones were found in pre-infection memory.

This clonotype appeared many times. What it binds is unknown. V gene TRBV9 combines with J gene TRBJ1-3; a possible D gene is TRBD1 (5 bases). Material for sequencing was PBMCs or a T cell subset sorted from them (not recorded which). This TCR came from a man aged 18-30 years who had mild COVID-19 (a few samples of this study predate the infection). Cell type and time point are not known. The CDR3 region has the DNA TGTGCCAGCAGCGTAGAGGGGAACTCTGGAAACACCATATATTTT. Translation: CASSVEGNSGNTIYF.